This TCR beta chain was sequenced for a study of blood T cell repertoires in COVID-19. In the original analysis: It was from reference gene primer amplification that nucleated cell counts were estimated. Using immunoSEQ multiplex PCR, the repertoire was profiled, and TCRdb retains in-frame clones only, with some absent. V, J and clone size are taken as reported in that table, and D and trimming were inferred from the DNA itself. The repertoire holds 330,000 or so clones, with 80% to 90% as singletons. V was cut by 3 bases and J by 5 bases, with 12 bases left in between. From germline, CDR1 is MGHDK and CDR2 SYGVNS. This CDR3 comprises 14 residues.

The rearrangement links TRBV25-1 to TRBJ2-3, with D perhaps matching TRBD2 (6 bases). This receptor was taken from a man aged 25 to 40 who had recovered from COVID-19. The material sequenced was PBMCs or T cells enriched from blood (not recorded which). CDR3 in amino acids: CASSDFVGGDTQYF. The CDR3 DNA reads TGTGCCAGCAGTGATTTCGTGGGAGGAGATACGCAGTATTTT.